The rows below give T cell receptor beta chains drawn from one sample of a study of blood T cell repertoires in COVID-19. Profiled with immunoSEQ multiplex PCR; TCRdb holds only in-frame clones, not every one. The sample holds fewer than 200,000 clones, approximately 83% seen once. The source material was peripheral blood. These TCRs come from a man aged 50 or older with active or convalescent COVID-19. Each CDR3 is given with its conserved first and last residue. D genes are given only for firm matches. The size of a clone is reported for some rows only, either as once, few or many, or as a class for expanded clones.

clone_size	d_call	v_call	j_call	cdr3_aa	cdr3_nt
NA	NA	TRBV29-1	TRBJ2-3	CSMKVSGGTDTQYF	TGCAGCATGAAGGTGTCAGGGGGCACAGATACGCAGTATTTT
NA	NA	TRBV3-1/TRBV3-2	TRBJ2-7	CASSQSGPYYEQYF	TGTGCCAGCAGCCAAAGCGGACCTTACTACGAGCAGTACTTC
NA	NA	TRBV2	TRBJ1-2	CASRLPGDLGGYTF	TGTGCCAGCAGGCTCCCAGGGGATTTAGGTGGCTACACCTTC
NA	NA	TRBV28	TRBJ1-2	CASRDGQNTYYGYTF	TGTGCCAGCAGAGACGGACAGAATACTTACTATGGCTACACCTTC
NA	TRBD1	TRBV5-1	TRBJ2-7	CASSRTGQTYEQYF	TGCGCCAGCAGCCGGACAGGGCAGACCTACGAGCAGTACTTC
NA	TRBD1	TRBV18	TRBJ2-3	CASSPGTGTDTQYF	TGTGCCAGCTCACCAGGGACAGGCACAGATACGCAGTATTTT
NA	TRBD1	TRBV19	TRBJ1-6	CASSIDGTGGSPLHF	TGTGCCAGTAGTATAGACGGGACAGGGGGTTCACCCCTCCACTTT
NA	NA	TRBV18	TRBJ1-2	CASSPPARLYGYTF	TGTGCCAGCTCACCACCAGCCAGGTTATATGGCTACACCTTC
NA	NA	TRBV20-1	TRBJ1-1	CSASRGVTEAFF	TGCAGTGCTAGTCGGGGGGTCACTGAAGCTTTCTTT
once	TRBD1	TRBV5-1	TRBJ2-3	CASSSQGFADTQYF	TGCGCCAGCAGCTCACAGGGGTTCGCAGATACGCAGTATTTT
NA	NA	TRBV10-3	TRBJ1-3	CAISEGLGNTIYF	TGTGCCATCAGTGAGGGACTAGGAAACACCATATATTTT
NA	NA	TRBV6-5	TRBJ1-1	CASSRSGFTEAFF	TGTGCCAGCAGTAGATCAGGGTTCACTGAAGCTTTCTTT
NA	NA	TRBV21-1	TRBJ1-1	CASSPHGVGRETEAFF	TGTGCCAGCAGCCCCCACGGCGTAGGGAGGGAAACTGAAGCTTTCTTT
NA	NA	TRBV12-3/TRBV12-4	TRBJ2-7	CASSLDPVYEQYF	TGTGCCAGCAGTTTAGACCCGGTCTACGAGCAGTACTTC
NA	NA	TRBV24-1	TRBJ2-7	CATSDLGAYEQYF	TGTGCCACCAGTGATTTAGGGGCCTACGAGCAGTACTTC
NA	NA	TRBV7-3	TRBJ2-3	CASSRQGGAQTDTQYF	TGTGCCAGCAGCAGGCAAGGGGGGGCGCAAACAGATACGCAGTATTTT
NA	NA	TRBV14	TRBJ2-7	CASNSRTASEQYF	TGTGCCAGCAACTCTCGGACAGCCTCCGAGCAGTACTTC
NA	TRBD1	TRBV30	TRBJ1-4	CAWSGGRPGTGTNEKLFF	TGTGCCTGGAGTGGGGGCCGTCCCGGGACAGGAACTAATGAAAAACTGTTTTTT
NA	NA	TRBV10-3	TRBJ1-1	CAISDYGENTEAFF	TGTGCCATCAGTGACTACGGGGAGAACACTGAAGCTTTCTTT
NA	NA	TRBV11-3	TRBJ2-2	CASSPRTAANTGELFF	TGTGCCAGCAGCCCAAGGACAGCAGCGAACACCGGGGAGCTGTTTTTT
NA	NA	TRBV19	TRBJ1-2	CASSDLRGRGYTF	TGTGCCAGTAGCGACCTTCGCGGTAGAGGCTACACCTTC
NA	NA	TRBV27	TRBJ1-1	CASSLSKTGNTEAFF	TGTGCCAGCAGTTTATCGAAGACAGGGAACACTGAAGCTTTCTTT
NA	TRBD1	TRBV27	TRBJ2-7	CASSLKDRGNEQYF	TGTGCCAGCAGTTTAAAGGACAGGGGCAACGAGCAGTACTTC
NA	TRBD1	TRBV7-3	TRBJ2-1	CASRETGTGNFEQFF	TGTGCCAGCAGGGAAACCGGGACAGGGAACTTTGAGCAGTTCTTC
NA	NA	TRBV11-2	TRBJ1-1	CASSLVGGGGTEAFF	TGTGCCAGCAGCTTAGTGGGGGGGGGAGGCACTGAAGCTTTCTTT
few	NA	TRBV7-2	TRBJ1-4	CASSLSGREKLFF	TGTGCCAGCAGCTTATCAGGGCGGGAAAAACTGTTTTTT
NA	TRBD2	TRBV4-2	TRBJ2-2	CASSQVHKREITGELFF	TGTGCCAGCAGCCAAGTTCATAAGCGGGAGATCACCGGGGAGCTGTTTTTT
NA	TRBD2	TRBV6-2/TRBV6-3	TRBJ2-7	CASSRSGGAYEQYF	TGTGCCAGCAGTCGATCCGGGGGGGCGTACGAGCAGTACTTC
NA	NA	TRBV5-6	TRBJ1-2	CASSLGGLGYGYTF	TGTGCCAGCAGCCTGGGGGGCTTGGGCTATGGCTACACCTTC
NA	NA	TRBV28	TRBJ1-2	CASRIQGFRGYTF	TGTGCCAGCAGGATACAGGGTTTTCGGGGCTACACCTTC
few	NA	TRBV6-5	TRBJ1-1	CASSYRAGNTEAFF	TGTGCCAGCAGTTACAGGGCGGGGAACACTGAAGCTTTCTTT
few	NA	TRBV4-1	TRBJ1-1	CASSQQQLGDTEAFF	TGCGCCAGCAGCCAGCAACAGTTAGGGGACACTGAAGCTTTCTTT